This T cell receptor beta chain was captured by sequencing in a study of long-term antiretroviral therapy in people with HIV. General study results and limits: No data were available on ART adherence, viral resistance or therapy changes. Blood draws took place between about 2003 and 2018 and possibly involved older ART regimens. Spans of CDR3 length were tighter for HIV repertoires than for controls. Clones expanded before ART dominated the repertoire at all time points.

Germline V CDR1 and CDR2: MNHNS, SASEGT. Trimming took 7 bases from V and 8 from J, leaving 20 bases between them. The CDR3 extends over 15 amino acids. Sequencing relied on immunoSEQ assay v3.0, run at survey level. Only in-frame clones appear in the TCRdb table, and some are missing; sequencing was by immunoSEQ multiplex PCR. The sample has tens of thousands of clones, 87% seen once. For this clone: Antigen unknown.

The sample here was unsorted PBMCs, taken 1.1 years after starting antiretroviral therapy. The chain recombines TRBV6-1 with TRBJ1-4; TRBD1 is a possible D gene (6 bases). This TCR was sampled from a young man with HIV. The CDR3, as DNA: TGTGCCAGCACCGAGGTATGGGGGCTGGGCGAAAAACTGTTTTTT. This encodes CASTEVWGLGEKLFF.